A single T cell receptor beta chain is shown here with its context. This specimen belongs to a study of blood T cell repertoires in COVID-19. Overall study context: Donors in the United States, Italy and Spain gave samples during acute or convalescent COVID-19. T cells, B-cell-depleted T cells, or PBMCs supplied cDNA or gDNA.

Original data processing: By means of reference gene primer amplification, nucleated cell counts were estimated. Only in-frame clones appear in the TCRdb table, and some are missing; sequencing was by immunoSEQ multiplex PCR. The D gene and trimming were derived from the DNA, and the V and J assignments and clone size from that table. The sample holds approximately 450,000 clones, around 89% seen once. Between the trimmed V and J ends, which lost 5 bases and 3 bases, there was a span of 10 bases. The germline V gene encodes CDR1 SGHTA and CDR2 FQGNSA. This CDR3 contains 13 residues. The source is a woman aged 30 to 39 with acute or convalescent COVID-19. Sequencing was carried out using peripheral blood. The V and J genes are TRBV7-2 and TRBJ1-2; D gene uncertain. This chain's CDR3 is CASSPPDHYGYTF. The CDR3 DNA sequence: TGTGCCAGCAGCCCCCCAGATCACTATGGCTACACCTTC.